This T cell receptor beta chain was documented in a study of CD8+ T cells in alopecia areata. Study-wide points: Administration of tofacitinib significantly diminished scalp clonality and expanded CD8+ clones within the top 100.

RNA was isolated and reverse transcribed to cDNA, the sequencing template. Sequenced by immunoSEQ multiplex PCR; TCRdb stores in-frame clones only, minus some. This table has about 210,000 clones, around three fifths appearing once. The CDR3 is made up of 15 amino acids. V was cut by 7 bases and J by 0 bases, with 14 bases left in between. The germline gives CDR1 SNHLY, CDR2 FYNNEI. Note on this clone: The antigen remains undetermined.

Treatment of the sample: oral pan-JAK inhibitor, 5-10 mg twice daily. This clonotype was obtained from a human donor with alopecia areata. The V and J genes are TRBV2 and TRBJ2-3, with D tentatively TRBD1 or TRBD2 (5 bases each). Source: CD4+ T cells sorted from blood, taken at week 4, from a patient treated with tofacitinib. CDR3 amino acids: CASIRDVASTDTQYF. DNA for the CDR3: TGTGCCAGCATTCGGGACGTGGCTAGCACAGATACGCAGTATTTT.